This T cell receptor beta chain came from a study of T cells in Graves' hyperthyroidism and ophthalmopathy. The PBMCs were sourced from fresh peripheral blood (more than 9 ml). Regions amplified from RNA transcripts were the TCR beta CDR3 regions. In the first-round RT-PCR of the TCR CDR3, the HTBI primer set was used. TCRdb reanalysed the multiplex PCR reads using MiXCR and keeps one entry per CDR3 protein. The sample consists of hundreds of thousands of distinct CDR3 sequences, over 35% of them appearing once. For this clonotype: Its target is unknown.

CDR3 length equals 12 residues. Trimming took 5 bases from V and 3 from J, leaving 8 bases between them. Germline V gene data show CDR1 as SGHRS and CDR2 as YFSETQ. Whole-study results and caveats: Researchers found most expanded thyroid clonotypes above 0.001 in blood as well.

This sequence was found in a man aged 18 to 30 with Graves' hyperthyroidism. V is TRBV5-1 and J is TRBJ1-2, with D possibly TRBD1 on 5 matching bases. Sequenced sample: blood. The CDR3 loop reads CASRGDYYGYTF. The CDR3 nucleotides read TGCGCCAGCAGGGGGGACTACTATGGCTACACCTTC.